Each of the 9 T cell receptor beta chains below was sequenced from the same sample in a study of regulatory T cells in long-lasting Graves disease. Through Arm-PCR of CDR3 regions and iRepertoire HTBI primers, TCR beta libraries were built. One entry per CDR3 protein, called by TCRdb with MiXCR from the multiplex PCR reads. The data show 350,000 to 550,000 distinct CDR3 sequences, 14% to 15% seen once. Documented time point: newly diagnosed GD, antithyroid drugs for less than 3 months. Extracted PBMC RNA gave rise to the TCR library. These same records also appear under a second study, on T cells in Graves' hyperthyroidism and ophthalmopathy.

Here the sequenced sample was peripheral blood mononuclear cells (PBMCs), taken at new diagnosis, from a patient treated with antithyroid drugs. The receptors were sampled from a woman younger than 45 with Graves disease.

The chain couples TRBV14 to TRBJ2-5, with 7 bases lining up with TRBD2. Gene TRBJ2-1 matches the end of the DNA better, so the J call may be wrong. This CDR3 spans 15 amino acids. CDR1 and CDR2 from the germline V gene are SGHDN and FVKESK. The CDR3, as DNA: TGTGCCAGCAGTCCGATGGGGGGGGGATTTTATGAGCAGTTCTTC. Amino acids: CASSPMGGGFYEQFF.

This clonotype appeared a few times. The J gene is TRBJ2-1, the V gene TRBV5-1, with 8 bases that match TRBD2. The V segment lost 10 bases and the J segment 2 bases; nucleotides outside the gene matches: 11. The CDR3 has 15 amino acids. Germline V gene lookup returns CDR1 SGHRS and CDR2 YFSETQ. CDR3 region: CASNPGGATYNEQFF. The CDR3 region has the DNA TGCGCCTCCAACCCCGGGGGGGCAACCTACAATGAGCAGTTCTTC.

Notes on this clonotype: No conserved phenylalanine or tryptophan ends this CDR3, so it is likely a read error. The J gene is TRBJ1-1, the V gene TRBV11-2, with D perhaps TRBD1 (5 bases). This CDR3 spans 16 amino acids. The germline V gene encodes CDR1 SGHAT and CDR2 FQNNGV. Trimming cost V 1 base and J 0 bases, with 12 bases left between them. CDR3 sequence (DNA): TGTGCCAGCAGCTTAGTGGGGGGAGGGATGAACACTGAAGCTTTCTCT. Its translation: CASSLVGGGMNTEAFS.

This clonotype came up many times. The V gene is TRBV11-1, the J gene TRBJ2-7; D is possibly TRBD1 or TRBD2 (6 bases each). Germline-derived CDR1 and CDR2 are SGHAT and FQDESV (reference sequence). The CDR3 sequence is 13 residues long. V was clipped by 5 bases and J by 1 base, with 9 bases between them. DNA of the CDR3: TGTGCCAGCAGCCGGGGGCAGTCCTACGAGCAGTACTTC. This translates into CASSRGQSYEQYF.

Ten or more counts support this clonotype. The J gene is TRBJ2-3, the V gene TRBV20-1; tentatively, D is TRBD2 (6 bases). The germline V gene encodes CDR1 DFQATT and CDR2 SNEGSKA (reference sequence). V shed 6 bases and J shed 4 bases, with 20 bases lying between them. The CDR3 is 15 amino acids. CDR3 nucleotide sequence: TGCAGTGCCCCATCGACTAGTGAGGGCCCAGATACGCAGTATTTT. Translation: CSAPSTSEGPDTQYF.

V and J are TRBV20-1 and TRBJ1-1; D is uncertain. This CDR3 contains 11 residues. The germline CDR1 and CDR2 sequences are DFQATT and SNEGSKA (reference sequence). Between the trimmed V and J ends, which lost 3 bases and 3 bases, there was a span of 5 bases. The CDR3 is CSASWDTEAFF. The CDR3 region has the DNA TGCAGTGCTAGCTGGGACACTGAAGCTTTCTTT.

This clonotype has a count of ten or more. The chain employs TRBV20-1 and TRBJ2-7, with D unclear. V dropped 0 bases and J dropped 2 bases, with 11 bases sitting between them. This CDR3 region has 14 residues. In germline, CDR1 is DFQATT, CDR2 SNEGSKA (reference sequence). CDR3 nucleotides: TGCAGTGCTAGAGATCGCTCAGTCCCCTACGAGCAGTACTTC. Translated, it gives CSARDRSVPYEQYF.

Only a few counts were recorded for this clonotype. V gene TRBV19 combines with J gene TRBJ2-7; TRBD2 matches 7 bases. The CDR3 covers 15 residues. V lost 0 bases and J lost 0; bases outside the gene matches: 2. The V gene's germline CDR1 is LNHDA and CDR2 SQIVND (reference sequence). In nucleotides, the CDR3 is TGTGCCAGTAGTATAGAGGGGGGGGACTCCTACGAGCAGTACTTC. Encoded protein: CASSIEGGDSYEQYF.

In DNA, the CDR3 is TGTGCCAGCAGCCAGCGGACCCCAAGCTCTGGAAACACCATATATTTT. Translation: CASSQRTPSSGNTIYF. The chain carries TRBV3-1 and TRBJ1-3, with no clear D. The V end was cut by 3 bases, the J end by 0 bases, with 12 bases between. The germline V gene has CDR1 LGHDT and CDR2 YNNKEL (reference sequence). The CDR3 is made up of 16 amino acids.